Sequencing of this T cell receptor beta chain was carried out in a study of blood T cell repertoires in COVID-19. Study in general: Whether acute or convalescent, the COVID-19 samples came from the United States, Italy and Spain.

Under the authors' procedure: Amplification of reference gene primers was used by the study to estimate nucleated cell counts. TCRdb keeps only in-frame clones here, not all; method: immunoSEQ multiplex PCR. V and J calls and clone size are copied from that table; D and trimming were computed from the DNA. The sample carries 80,000 to 90,000 clones, 87% recorded once. The CDR3 sequence is 12 residues long. Germline-derived CDR1 and CDR2 are SGHAT and FQDESV (reference sequence). Deletions cut 5 bases from V and 2 bases from J, with 6 bases between. The J gene is TRBJ2-5, the V gene TRBV11-1; D possibly corresponds to TRBD1 (5 bases). Sequencing input: peripheral blood. The sequence was collected from a man aged 60 to 69 with acute or convalescent COVID-19. In DNA form, the CDR3 reads TGTGCCAGCAGCCGACAGCAAGAGACCCAGTACTTC. It yields the protein CASSRQQETQYF.